Below are 20 T cell receptor beta chains sequenced from a single sample in a study of T cells in Graves' hyperthyroidism and ophthalmopathy. Amplified TCR beta CDR3 regions derived from RNA transcripts. In the first-round RT-PCR of the TCR CDR3, the HTBI primer set was used. TCRdb passed the multiplex PCR reads through MiXCR, listing each CDR3 protein once. This sample has hundreds of thousands of distinct CDR3 sequences, with approximately 15% found just once. The sequenced sample consisted of blood. The receptor set was obtained from a woman aged 18-30 years with Graves' hyperthyroidism.

In its sample, this clonotype was seen many times. The J gene is TRBJ1-4, the V gene TRBV5-1; no reliable D call. Germline V gene sequence: CDR1 SGHRS, CDR2 YFSETQ. This CDR3 contains 16 residues. The germline V and J ends were trimmed by 0 bases and 1 base, with 10 bases remaining between them. CDR3 sequence reads: CASSLEFSGTNEKLFF. Written as DNA, the CDR3 is TGCGCCAGCAGCTTGGAGTTTTCAGGAACTAATGAAAAACTGTTTTTT.

The sample holds many counts of this clonotype. V and J are TRBV20-1 and TRBJ1-5; TRBD1 agrees at 8 bases. The CDR3 extends over 14 amino acids. Germline CDR1 DFQATT, CDR2 SNEGSKA (reference sequence). V trimming: 1 base; J trimming: 9 bases; junction bases outside the gene matches: 8. The DNA of the CDR3 is TGCAGTGCTAGAGTTGGACAGGGATGGCTGCCCCAGCATTTT. Translation gives CSARVGQGWLPQHF.

This clonotype occurred once. The chain links TRBV12-3 or TRBV12-4 to TRBJ1-4; D gene unclear. Trimming pared 5 bases from V and 4 bases from J, leaving 11 bases between. CDR3 length: 14 amino acids. CDR3 in DNA: TGTGCCAGCAGTGCAGGAGCACTTAATGAAAAACTGTTTTTT. The encoded protein is CASSAGALNEKLFF.

This clonotype was recorded many times. This chain joins TRBV2 and TRBJ1-2; 8 bases map to TRBD1. The CDR3 runs to 15 residues. Trimming took 6 bases from V and 6 from J; bases not matched to a gene: 12. Germline CDR1 reads SNHLY; CDR2 reads FYNNEI. The DNA for the CDR3 is TGTGCCAGCAGCGCGGTGGACAGGGCTCTTGATGGCTACACCTTC. Protein: CASSAVDRALDGYTF.

V and J are TRBV5-1 and TRBJ1-1, with D possibly TRBD1 on 6 matching bases. Germline loops: CDR1 SGHRS, CDR2 YFSETQ. Trimming shortened V by 5 bases and J by 0 bases, and 14 bases separated the two germline ends. This CDR3 is built from 15 residues. The CDR3, as DNA: TGCGCCAGCAGGGCTGGGGGCACCATGAACACTGAAGCTTTCTTT. Its protein is CASRAGGTMNTEAFF.

The CDR3 spells CAWSGDRELFF. In DNA form, the CDR3 reads TGTGCCTGGAGCGGGGACAGGGAACTGTTTTTT. The V gene is TRBV30, the J gene TRBJ1-4; TRBD1 matches 9 bases. The CDR3 consists of 11 residues. V trimming: 3 bases; J trimming: 12 bases; junction bases outside the gene matches: 2. Germline assignment: CDR1 GTSNPN and CDR2 SVGIG (reference sequence). Filled out from reference TRBV30 and TRBJ1-4, the complete variable domain reads SQTIHQWPATLVQPVGSPLSLECTVEGTSNPNLYWYRQAAGRGLQLLFYSVGIGQISSEVPQNLSASRPQDRQFILSSKKLLLSDSGFYLCAWSGDRELFFGSGTQLSVL.

At least ten counts were recorded for this clonotype. The gene calls are TRBV29-1 and TRBJ2-5; 9 bases are a match to TRBD2. This CDR3 region has 14 residues. In germline, CDR1 is SQVTM, CDR2 ANQGSEA. After removal of 6 bases from V and 7 bases from J, the junction contained 12 bases not matched to a gene. The CDR3 DNA follows: TGCAGCGTCGGATCGACTAGCGGCGAGGGGACCCAGTACTTC. Its protein product is CSVGSTSGEGTQYF.

A few counts support this clonotype. The CDR3 here is CASSQANPTSTDTQYF. CDR3 sequence (DNA): TGTGCCAGCAGCCAAGCCAACCCCACTAGCACAGATACGCAGTATTTT. The chain recombines TRBV7-2 with TRBJ2-3; D unclear. Trimming shortened V by 5 bases and J by 0 bases, and 15 bases separated the two germline ends. CDR1 and CDR2 from the germline V gene are SGHTA and FQGNSA. This CDR3 region has 16 residues.

The chain has TRBV19 and TRBJ2-1; D is unresolved. This CDR3 has 15 amino acids. V gave up 5 bases and J gave up 6 bases, with 17 bases separating them. Per germline, CDR1 LNHDA and CDR2 SQIVND (reference sequence). In nucleotides, the CDR3 is TGTGCCAGTAGTTTCGCACGACCTCTCGGCAATGAGCAGTTCTTC. Protein: CASSFARPLGNEQFF.

This clonotype has at least ten counts. The V call is TRBV12-3 or TRBV12-4, the J call TRBJ2-1; 7 positions agree with TRBD1. V shed 7 bases, J shed 5 bases, and the junction held 14 bases outside the gene matches. This CDR3 has 16 residues. CDR3 amino acids: CASTYLKDRFDNEQFF. Here the CDR3 DNA reads TGTGCCAGCACCTATTTAAAGGACAGGTTTGACAATGAGCAGTTCTTC.

This clonotype has just a few counts. J is TRBJ1-2 and V is TRBV16; 9 nucleotides line up with TRBD1. Trimming removed 5 bases from V and 6 bases from J; junction bases left unmatched: 7. The CDR3 runs to 14 residues. The germline CDR1 and CDR2 sequences are KGHSY and FQNENV. This CDR3 is CASSYRTGVNGYTF. The CDR3 bases are TGTGCCAGCAGCTATCGGACAGGGGTAAATGGCTACACCTTC.

In this sample, this clonotype turned up many times. This sequence joins TRBV4-2 and TRBJ2-7; D is ambiguous. V lost 0 bases to trimming and J lost 0 bases, with 9 bases between them. CDR3 length equals 15 residues. Germline values: CDR1 LGHNA, CDR2 YNFKEQ. CDR3 residues: CASSQDGSISYEQYF. The CDR3 DNA sequence: TGTGCCAGCAGCCAAGATGGGTCGATCTCCTACGAGCAGTACTTC.

This clonotype was observed at least ten times. The chain combines TRBV29-1 with TRBJ2-3; D possibly corresponds to TRBD1 (6 bases). CDR1 is SQVTM and CDR2 is ANQGSEA in the germline V gene. V gave up 7 bases and J gave up 1 base, with 15 bases separating them. CDR3 length equals 14 residues. The CDR3 sequence: CSGAGVRGTDTQYF. The DNA for the CDR3 is TGCAGCGGTGCAGGGGTGCGGGGCACAGATACGCAGTATTTT.

This clonotype was seen many times. The chain uses TRBV2 and TRBJ1-4; no clear D gene. The CDR3 totals 11 residues. Between the trimmed V and J ends, which lost 11 bases and 5 bases, there was a span of 9 bases. CDR1 SNHLY and CDR2 FYNNEI come from the germline V gene. This chain's CDR3 is CASGRNEKLFF. The CDR3 DNA follows: TGTGCCTCTGGGCGAAATGAAAAACTGTTTTTT.

This clonotype has a handful of counts. V and J are TRBV30 and TRBJ2-1, with 9 bases that match TRBD1. Germline V gene data show CDR1 as GTSNPN and CDR2 as SVGIG (reference sequence). The CDR3 extends over 15 amino acids. Trimming took 2 bases from V and 9 from J; bases not matched to a gene: 11. CDR3 amino acids: CAWSLQGASGVEQFF. CDR3 DNA sequence: TGTGCCTGGAGTTTACAGGGGGCGTCAGGAGTTGAGCAGTTCTTC.

This clonotype showed up just a few times. The V and J genes are TRBV11-1 and TRBJ2-4, with TRBD2 matching 12 bases. The CDR3 sequence is 18 residues long. Germline assignment: CDR1 SGHAT and CDR2 FQDESV (reference sequence). V lost 4 bases and J lost 3; bases outside the gene matches: 10. CDR3: CASSWTSGTALVKNIQYF. CDR3 in DNA: TGTGCCAGCAGCTGGACTAGCGGGACCGCGCTGGTCAAAAACATTCAGTACTTC.

In its sample, this clonotype was seen many times. V gene TRBV12-3 or TRBV12-4 combines with J gene TRBJ2-3; D is uncertain. The CDR3 length is 15 residues. Trimming pared 6 bases from V and 6 bases from J, leaving 19 bases between. CDR3 loop: CASSAQTTATDTQYF. DNA of the CDR3: TGTGCCAGCAGCGCCCAAACCACAGCCACTGATACGCAGTATTTT.

The V gene is TRBV28, the J gene TRBJ2-3; D not resolved. V was clipped by 3 bases and J by 2 bases, with 18 bases between them. The length of the CDR3 is 17 residues. CDR1 and CDR2 (germline): MDHEN, SYDVKM. The CDR3 DNA reads TGTGCCAGCAGTTTTCAGGCTAGTGGTTTCTCCACAGATACGCAGTATTTT. It codes for CASSFQASGFSTDTQYF. Together with reference TRBV28 and TRBJ2-3, the CDR3 gives the full variable domain: DVKVTQSSRYLVKRTGEKVFLECVQDMDHENMFWYRQDPGLGLRLIYFSYDVKMKEKGDIPEGYSVSREKKERFSLILESASTNQTSMYLCASSFQASGFSTDTQYFGPGTRLTVL.

This clonotype was recorded at least ten times. The chain couples TRBV28 to TRBJ2-1; D is ambiguous. CDR1 is MDHEN and CDR2 is SYDVKM in the germline V gene. The V end was cut by 6 bases, the J end by 7 bases, with 10 bases between. CDR3 length equals 12 residues. CDR3 nucleotides: TGTGCCAGCAGCCCTGAACGGAATGAGCAGTTCTTC. Encoded protein: CASSPERNEQFF.

Turning to this clonotype: A single base separates this from a much larger clone, so it may be a read error. As the CDR3 is not closed by the conserved phenylalanine or tryptophan, this likely results from a read error. The chain has TRBV30 and TRBJ1-1; D call uncertain. CDR3 size: 13 residues. CDR1 and CDR2 from the germline V gene are GTSNPN and SVGIG (reference sequence). The CDR3, as DNA: TGTGCCGGGAGCCCCTGGGGGAACACTGAAGCTTTCTTG. Amino acids: CAGSPWGNTEAFL.